The 31 T cell receptor beta chains reported below all come from one sample, sequenced in a study of OX40 agonist ivuxolimab in advanced cancers. To prepare the library, the immunoSEQ multiplex PCR assay was applied. TCRdb re-hosts the immuneACCESS table, in-frame sequences only. Its copies lack some clones; in the studies checked, an unresolved V gene accounts for under half of them, and the cause for the rest is not known. For this sample the table gives some 68,000 clones, of which around 83% were detected only once. Almost 1.5% of the sample is held by the ten biggest clonotypes. Sequencing used CD4+ or CD8+ T cells sorted from blood, obtained in a trial of the OX40 agonist ivuxolimab. These receptors originate from an adult with an advanced solid tumor such as melanoma, head and neck, liver or kidney cancer.

The gene calls are TRBV7-2 and TRBJ2-1; TRBD2 matches at 8 bases. Germline CDR1 SGHTA, CDR2 FQGNSA. The CDR3 has 16 residues. The ends lost 8 bases at V and 0 bases at J; junction bases unmatched: 9. CDR3 sequence reads: CASLGERGSSYNEQFF. Written as DNA, the CDR3 is TGTGCCAGCCTGGGGGAGCGGGGGAGCTCCTACAATGAGCAGTTCTTC.

The chain has TRBV6-5 and TRBJ1-2, with 10 bases that match TRBD1. The CDR3 is made up of 14 amino acids. Germline CDR1 MNHEY, CDR2 SVGAGI. The J segment lost 8 bases and the V segment lost 4 bases, leaving 7 bases of the junction unmatched. As DNA, the CDR3 is TGTGCCAGCAGTTCGGACAGGGGGGGTCAAGGCTACACCTTC. Translated: CASSSDRGGQGYTF.

The count of this clone is one. V is TRBV7-9 and J is TRBJ2-3; D remains unclear. CDR1 SEHNR and CDR2 FQNEAQ come from the germline V gene (reference sequence). The CDR3 has 13 residues. V dropped 3 bases and J dropped 0 bases, with 4 bases sitting between them. The CDR3 sequence is CASSFSSTDTQYF. The CDR3 bases are TGTGCCAGCAGCTTCTCTAGCACAGATACGCAGTATTTT.

V gene TRBV6-5 combines with J gene TRBJ1-2; D gene ambiguous. The V gene's germline CDR1 is MNHEY and CDR2 SVGAGI. This CDR3 has 14 amino acids. V lost 5 bases, J lost 4 bases, and 14 bases lay in between. The CDR3 DNA reads TGTGCCAGCAGTCGGTCAGGAACGGGCTATGGCTACACCTTC. Translation: CASSRSGTGYGYTF.

This sequence joins TRBV11-1 and TRBJ2-5, with 15 bases matching TRBD2. Per germline, CDR1 SGHAT and CDR2 FQDESV (reference sequence). The CDR3 runs to 17 residues. V was pared by 5 bases and J by 5 bases, with 9 bases of the junction left unmatched. The CDR3 here is CASSVGLAGGPEETQYF. Here the CDR3 DNA reads TGTGCCAGCAGCGTGGGACTAGCGGGGGGCCCCGAGGAGACCCAGTACTTC.

The chain carries TRBV5-6 and TRBJ1-5; D is unclear. Germline-derived CDR1 and CDR2 are SGHDT and YYEEEE. Trimming took 6 bases from V and 0 from J, leaving 16 bases between them. This CDR3 has 16 residues. The CDR3 loop reads CASTHPRDYSNQPQHF. As DNA, the CDR3 is TGTGCCAGCACCCACCCAAGGGATTATAGCAATCAGCCCCAGCATTTT.

The chain recombines TRBV6-5 with TRBJ2-1; TRBD2 agrees at 9 bases. CDR3 size: 16 residues. J was trimmed by 4 bases and V by 0 bases; bases with no gene match: 4. Germline lookup yields CDR1 MNHEY and CDR2 SVGAGI. CDR3 region: CASSYSWRGGYNEQFF. DNA of the CDR3: TGTGCCAGCAGTTACTCGTGGCGGGGGGGATACAATGAGCAGTTCTTC.

This rearrangement joins TRBV7-2 to TRBJ1-2; 10 bases map to TRBD1. Looked up from germline, CDR1 is SGHTA and CDR2 is FQGNSA. This CDR3 is 14 amino acids long. Trimming cost V 5 bases and J 5 bases; bases outside gene matches: 5. In DNA form, the CDR3 reads TGTGCCAGCAGCCTAGACAGGGGGCTGTATGGCTACACCTTC. It specifies CASSLDRGLYGYTF. Full variable domain (rest looked up from reference TRBV7-2 and TRBJ1-2): GAGVSQSPSNKVTEKGKDVELRCDPISGHTALYWYRQSLGQGLEFLIYFQGNSAPDKSGLPSDRFSAERTGGSVSTLTIQRTQQEDSAVYLCASSLDRGLYGYTFGSGTRLTVV.

The CDR3 spells CASSPQETGLAKNIQYF. CDR3 coding DNA: TGTGCCAGCTCACCCCAAGAGACGGGACTAGCCAAAAACATTCAGTACTTC. The chain uses TRBV18 and TRBJ2-4; TRBD2 might be the D (6 bases). The V end was cut by 3 bases, the J end by 0 bases, with 15 bases between. The CDR3 consists of 17 residues. Germline V CDR1 and CDR2: KGHSH, LQKENI.

The V gene is TRBV5-6, the J gene TRBJ1-4, with TRBD1 matching over 10 bases. CDR1 is SGHDT, CDR2 YYEEEE, per germline. There are 16 residues in the CDR3. Trimming took 4 bases from V and 1 from J; bases not matched to a gene: 4. CDR3 nucleotide sequence: TGTGCCAGCAGCAACCGGGACAGGGGAACTAATGAAAAACTGTTTTTT. Protein product: CASSNRDRGTNEKLFF.

The chain couples TRBV2 to TRBJ2-7; TRBD1 is a possible D gene (5 bases). The V end lost 6 bases, the J end lost 5 bases, and 20 bases lay between the germline ends. This CDR3 contains 15 residues. Looked up from germline, CDR1 is SNHLY and CDR2 is FYNNEI. The CDR3 region is CASRVRWGRRHEQYF. For the CDR3, the DNA is TGTGCCAGCAGGGTACGCTGGGGCCGACGGCACGAGCAGTACTTC.

This clone was picked up one time. The chain joins TRBV6-5 to TRBJ2-3; 8 bases fit TRBD1. Germline CDR1 and CDR2: MNHEY and SVGAGI. V shed 0 bases and J 5 bases; nucleotides not matched to a gene: 7. CDR3 length equals 16 residues. The CDR3: CASSYSGRGQVDTQYF. CDR3 DNA: TGTGCCAGCAGTTACTCTGGCAGGGGGCAGGTAGATACGCAGTATTTT.

With regard to this clone: Compared with germline, one end of the junction differs, possibly owing to a read error. Other nucleotide sequences from this sample produce the same CDR3. This sequence joins TRBV6-5 and TRBJ2-7, with D perhaps matching TRBD2 (6 bases). Germline V CDR1 and CDR2: MNHEY, SVGAGI. There are 15 residues in the CDR3. The CDR3 sequence is CASSYSGRGKDEQYF. Here the CDR3 DNA reads TGTGCCAGCAGCTACTCCGGCCGGGGGAAGGACGAGCAGTACTTC.

The CDR3 DNA follows: TGTGCCAGCAATGCCCGGGACAGGGGTTCTAATGAGCAGTTCTTC. This encodes CASNARDRGSNEQFF. This chain connects TRBV6-5 to TRBJ2-1, with 10 bases aligning to TRBD1. Germline CDR1 is MNHEY and CDR2 is SVGAGI. After removal of 7 bases from V and 7 bases from J, the junction contained 10 bases not matched to a gene. This CDR3 has 15 amino acids.

The rearrangement links TRBV7-8 to TRBJ2-2; TRBD1 might be the D (5 bases). With 3 bases removed from V and 4 bases from J, the gap between germline ends came to 12 bases. This CDR3 is 15 amino acids long. CDR1 and CDR2 (germline): SGHVS, FQNEAQ. CDR3 sequence (DNA): TGTGCCAGCAGCTTCTCAGGGCAGGGCACCGGGGAGCTGTTTTTT. Translation: CASSFSGQGTGELFF.

The chain couples TRBV5-1 to TRBJ1-2; tentatively, D is TRBD1 (6 bases). The germline V gene encodes CDR1 SGHRS and CDR2 YFSETQ. The V end was cut by 0 bases, the J end by 5 bases, with 14 bases between. The CDR3 totals 15 residues. CDR3 sequence reads: CASSLGQAGPYGYTF. Here the CDR3 DNA reads TGCGCCAGCAGCTTGGGACAGGCGGGACCTTATGGCTACACCTTC.

The V gene is TRBV30, the J gene TRBJ1-2, with a possible D match to TRBD1 (5 bases). V was pared by 1 base and J by 4 bases, with 16 bases between. Germline lookup yields CDR1 GTSNPN and CDR2 SVGIG (reference sequence). The CDR3 runs to 15 residues. The CDR3 bases are TGTGCCTGGAGTGACGGGGCTGGCGGCAGCTATGGCTACACCTTC. Protein: CAWSDGAGGSYGYTF.

This chain uses TRBV2 with TRBJ1-4; 7 bases line up with TRBD1. Germline V gene data show CDR1 as SNHLY and CDR2 as FYNNEI. This CDR3 region has 15 residues. V shed 6 bases, J shed 2 bases, and the junction held 6 bases outside the gene matches. The CDR3 region has the DNA TGTGCCAGCAGCGACAGGGTTGGGACTAATGAAAAACTGTTTTTT. Translated, it gives CASSDRVGTNEKLFF.

V is TRBV28 and J is TRBJ1-3; maybe TRBD1 (5 bases). Germline V gene lookup returns CDR1 MDHEN and CDR2 SYDVKM. CDR3 length: 15 residues. Trimming removed 2 bases at V and 3 bases at J, with 11 bases between. This CDR3 reads CASSLPGTGGNTIYF. In DNA, the CDR3 is TGTGCCAGCAGTTTACCCGGGACCGGTGGAAACACCATATATTTT. Together with reference TRBV28 and TRBJ1-3, the CDR3 gives the full variable domain: DVKVTQSSRYLVKRTGEKVFLECVQDMDHENMFWYRQDPGLGLRLIYFSYDVKMKEKGDIPEGYSVSREKKERFSLILESASTNQTSMYLCASSLPGTGGNTIYFGEGSWLTVV.

The gene calls are TRBV5-1 and TRBJ2-5; D possibly corresponds to TRBD2 (6 bases). Trimming left V 4 bases short and J 6 bases short, with 16 bases between. The CDR3 runs 14 residues. Germline V gene data show CDR1 as SGHRS and CDR2 as YFSETQ. The CDR3 DNA is TGCGCCAGCAGCCCAAGTCCCGGAGGGCAGACCCAGTACTTC. This codes for CASSPSPGGQTQYF. The whole variable domain, filled in from reference TRBV5-1 and TRBJ2-5, reads KAGVTQTPRYLIKTRGQQVTLSCSPISGHRSVSWYQQTPGQGLQFLFEYFSETQRNKGNFPGRFSGRQFSNSRSEMNVSTLELGDSALYLCASSPSPGGQTQYFGPGTRLLVL.

The chain is built from TRBV19 and TRBJ2-2; weak D call: TRBD2 (5 bases). In germline, CDR1 is LNHDA, CDR2 SQIVND (reference sequence). V dropped 3 bases and J dropped 5 bases, with 10 bases sitting between them. The CDR3 is 14 amino acids. CDR3 nucleotides: TGTGCCAGTAGTATTGTAGGAGGTACCGGGGAGCTGTTTTTT. The encoded protein is CASSIVGGTGELFF.

V usage is TRBV6-5 and J usage is TRBJ1-6; TRBD1 matches 9 bases. The CDR3 is 15 residues long. Trimming took 6 bases from V and 7 from J; bases not matched to a gene: 7. Germline CDR1 reads MNHEY; CDR2 reads SVGAGI. CDR3 DNA sequence: TGTGCCAGCAGACGGGACAGGGCCACCAATTCACCCCTCCACTTT. Residues: CASRRDRATNSPLHF.

The chain joins TRBV18 to TRBJ1-2; D call uncertain. Germline-derived CDR1 and CDR2 are KGHSH and LQKENI. V lost 3 bases and J 6 bases, leaving 20 bases between the germline ends. The CDR3 totals 16 residues. This CDR3 is CASSPTSVQRADGYTF. CDR3 DNA sequence: TGTGCCAGCTCACCTACATCCGTTCAACGTGCGGATGGCTACACCTTC.

The chain is built from TRBV29-1 and TRBJ2-3, with TRBD1 as a possible D gene (5 bases). The ends were cut back, 5 bases at V and 1 base at J, with 13 bases in the middle. The CDR3 is 14 residues long. CDR1 is SQVTM, CDR2 ANQGSEA, per germline. The CDR3 DNA follows: TGCAGCGTTCAAACAGGTCCTGGCACAGATACGCAGTATTTT. Encoded protein: CSVQTGPGTDTQYF.

The chain uses TRBV10-1 and TRBJ1-1, with 8 bases lining up with TRBD1. The CDR3 totals 14 residues. V was pared by 5 bases and J by 5 bases, with 7 bases of the junction left unmatched. The germline V gene encodes CDR1 WNHNN and CDR2 SYGVQD (reference sequence). The CDR3 nucleotides are TGCGCCAGCAGTCCAGGGGGCGCTGATACTGAAGCTTTCTTT. It translates to CASSPGGADTEAFF.

The chain is built from TRBV2 and TRBJ1-5; D is unclear. CDR1 is SNHLY, CDR2 FYNNEI, per germline. Trimming cost V 4 bases and J 0 bases, with 10 bases left between them. The CDR3 consists of 15 residues. Here the CDR3 DNA reads TGTGCCAGCAGTGCGGACCAGCATAGCAATCAGCCCCAGCATTTT. Encoded protein: CASSADQHSNQPQHF.

The rearrangement links TRBV2 to TRBJ1-5; 9 nucleotides line up with TRBD1. The CDR3 spans 13 residues. V was clipped by 8 bases and J by 5 bases; unmatched bases: 4. Per germline, CDR1 SNHLY and CDR2 FYNNEI. CDR3 amino acids: CASSGTGYQPQHF. The CDR3, as DNA: TGTGCCAGCTCCGGGACAGGGTATCAGCCCCAGCATTTT.

This clone was detected once. J is TRBJ1-4 and V is TRBV2; 10 nucleotides agree with TRBD1. The CDR3 runs 17 residues. V shed 10 bases, J shed 2 bases, and the junction held 13 bases outside the gene matches. The germline CDR1 and CDR2 sequences are SNHLY and FYNNEI. CDR3 region: CATIRDRGIVTNEKLFF. DNA of the CDR3: TGTGCCACCATCCGGGACAGGGGTATTGTGACTAATGAAAAACTGTTTTTT.

The CDR3 region has the DNA TGTGCCAGCAGCTTACGGCCAGAGGGGGCAAGCGCTGGGGCCAACGTCCTGACTTTC. This codes for CASSLRPEGASAGANVLTF. The V gene is TRBV21-1, the J gene TRBJ2-6; the table names TRBD1, a call not compared with the DNA. TRBV21-1 is shown as a pseudogene. The length of the CDR3 is 19 residues.

V and J are TRBV7-9 and TRBJ2-7; D might be TRBD1 (6 bases). Germline CDR1 and CDR2: SEHNR and FQNEAQ (reference sequence). V lost 6 bases and J lost 4, with 10 bases in between. The CDR3 consists of 12 residues. This chain's CDR3 is CASSKTGYEQYF. The CDR3 DNA sequence: TGTGCCAGCAGTAAAACAGGGTACGAGCAGTACTTC. Based on the CDR3 plus reference TRBV7-9 and TRBJ2-7, the full variable domain is DTGVSQNPRHKITKRGQNVTFRCDPISEHNRLYWYRQTLGQGPEFLTYFQNEAQLEKSRLLSDRFSAERPKGSFSTLEIQRTEQGDSAMYLCASSKTGYEQYFGPGTRLTVT.

The chain links TRBV28 to TRBJ2-7, with D tentatively TRBD1 or TRBD2 (5 bases each). Germline loops: CDR1 MDHEN, CDR2 SYDVKM. V lost 8 bases and J lost 3, with 20 bases in between. The CDR3 loop spans 15 amino acids. In DNA form, the CDR3 reads TGTGCCAGCTCGATGACGACAGCAGGAGGCTACGAGCAGTACTTC. Translation: CASSMTTAGGYEQYF.